Sequencing of this T cell receptor beta chain was carried out in a study of human T cells and chemical hapten exposure. Points from the study as a whole: The number of TCRs above 1 in 1000 frequency did not change after DPC sensitization. Versus controls, expanded TCRs had significantly more large CDR3 similarity clusters. Positively correlated with patch test score were the counts of PT1 expanded TCRs.

V was pared by 4 bases and J by 7 bases, with 10 bases of the junction left unmatched. Germline CDR1 LGHDT, CDR2 YNNKEL (reference sequence). The CDR3 is made up of 14 amino acids. From the RACE reads, TCRdb called clonotypes with MiXCR, one entry per CDR3 protein. The sample holds about 51,000 distinct CDR3 sequences, about 9% seen once. Time point in this sample: pre-sensitization, week 0. As for treatment: therapeutic diphenylcyclopropenone sensitization with weekly scalp DPC. Extraction of total RNA was performed on unfractionated whole blood. In its sample, this clonotype was seen many times. Its matching antigen is unknown.

The material was whole blood, obtained in connection with sensitization to the hapten diphenylcyclopropenone (DPC). This rearrangement joins TRBV3-1 to TRBJ2-7; 7 bases fit TRBD2. This TCR was recovered from a woman aged 40 to 49 with alopecia areata. Some clones in this sample may be carry-over from other donors' samples. This chain's CDR3 is CASSPMVAGGEQYF. As DNA, the CDR3 is TGTGCCAGCAGCCCCATGGTAGCGGGCGGGGAGCAGTACTTC.